The clone carrying this T cell receptor beta chain has just one count. Under the authors' procedure: Scientists estimated how many nucleated cells there were by amplifying reference gene primers. Assay used: immunoSEQ multiplex PCR; TCRdb lists only in-frame clones, some missing. V and J calls and clone size come straight from that table; D and trimming were deduced from the DNA. Counted here are about 250,000 clones, around 88% occurring once; the ten biggest clones make up 5.7%. This entry is derived from a study of blood T cell repertoires in COVID-19. Overall study context: Samples came from the United States, Italy and Spain, spanning acute and convalescent COVID-19. The cDNA or gDNA used as material had been derived from T cells, B-cell-depleted T cells, or PBMCs.

The TCR comes from a man older than 75 with acute or convalescent COVID-19. The specimen sequenced was peripheral blood.

The CDR3 nucleotides are TGTGCCAGCAGTTTAAGTAGCGGGGTTACCTACGAGCAGTACTTC. Translated, it gives CASSLSSGVTYEQYF. This chain joins TRBV28 and TRBJ2-7; 8 bases line up with TRBD2. The CDR3 has 15 residues. Germline CDR1 is MDHEN and CDR2 is SYDVKM. V gave up 2 bases and J gave up 2 bases; unmatched junction bases: 5.